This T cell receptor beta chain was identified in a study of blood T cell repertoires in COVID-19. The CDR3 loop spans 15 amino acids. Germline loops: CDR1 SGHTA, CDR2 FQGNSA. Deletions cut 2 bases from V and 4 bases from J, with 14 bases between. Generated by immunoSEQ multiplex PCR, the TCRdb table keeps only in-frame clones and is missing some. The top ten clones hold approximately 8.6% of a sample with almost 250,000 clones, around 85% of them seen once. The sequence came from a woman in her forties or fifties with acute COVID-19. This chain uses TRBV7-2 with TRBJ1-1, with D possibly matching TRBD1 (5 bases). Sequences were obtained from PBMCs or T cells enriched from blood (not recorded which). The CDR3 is CASSLSLTGGTEAFF. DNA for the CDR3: TGTGCCAGCAGCTTATCTCTCACAGGTGGCACTGAAGCTTTCTTT.